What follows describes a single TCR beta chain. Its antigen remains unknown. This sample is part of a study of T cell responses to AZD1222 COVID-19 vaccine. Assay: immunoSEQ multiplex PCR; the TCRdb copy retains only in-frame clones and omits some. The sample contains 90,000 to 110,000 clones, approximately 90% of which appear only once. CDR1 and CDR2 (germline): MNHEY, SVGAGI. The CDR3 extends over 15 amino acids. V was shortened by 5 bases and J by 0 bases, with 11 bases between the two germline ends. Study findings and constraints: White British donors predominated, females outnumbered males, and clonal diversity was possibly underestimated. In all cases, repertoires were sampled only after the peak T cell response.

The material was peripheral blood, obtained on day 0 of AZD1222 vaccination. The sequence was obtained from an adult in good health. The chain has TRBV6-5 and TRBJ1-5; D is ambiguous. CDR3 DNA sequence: TGTGCCAGCAGTCTCGGGCTGGTTAGCAATCAGCCCCAGCATTTT. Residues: CASSLGLVSNQPQHF.